These 12 T cell receptor beta chains share one sample of origin, sequenced in a study of T cell responses to AZD1222 COVID-19 vaccine (dated by TCRdb to the early 2020s). Reading the label with the study, this specimen's time point is: baseline before first vaccination. Preparation of the library involved the immunoSEQ multiplex PCR assay. As stored in TCRdb, this immuneACCESS dataset retains in-frame rearrangements with V and J assigned. A fraction of the clones does not appear; measured against another copy, unresolved V genes explain less than half of the discrepancy, and the remainder lacks a known reason. In this sample the table shows approximately 120,000 clones, approximately 93% of which occur a single time. About 3.1% of the sample is in the top ten clones. Sequenced material: peripheral blood, taken on day 0 of AZD1222 vaccination. These receptors were obtained from an adult in good health.

V is TRBV18 and J is TRBJ1-2; D is undetermined. The CDR3 runs 14 residues. The V end lost 1 base, the J end lost 3 bases, and 9 bases lay between the germline ends. The germline gives CDR1 KGHSH, CDR2 LQKENI. CDR3 residues: CASSPRGVDYGYTF. DNA of the CDR3: TGTGCCAGCTCACCACGCGGGGTAGACTATGGCTACACCTTC.

The J gene is TRBJ2-7, the V gene TRBV7-8; 8 nucleotides align to TRBD2. This CDR3 spans 14 amino acids. J was trimmed by 1 base and V by 7 bases; bases with no gene match: 6. Looked up from germline, CDR1 is SGHVS and CDR2 is FQNEAQ. CDR3 nucleotide sequence: TGTGCCAGCACCCCAGCGGGGGTATCCTACGAGCAGTACTTC. This codes for CASTPAGVSYEQYF.

The chain carries TRBV20-1 and TRBJ2-7; TRBD2 aligns across 7 bases. Per germline, CDR1 DFQATT and CDR2 SNEGSKA (reference sequence). J gave up 4 bases and V 3 bases, and 9 bases lay outside the gene matches. The CDR3 is 14 amino acids. CDR3 region: CSASHGGSRYEQYF. For the CDR3, the DNA is TGCAGTGCTAGTCACGGCGGGAGCAGGTACGAGCAGTACTTC.

CDR3 in amino acids: CASGGEGASGNTIYF. The DNA for the CDR3 is TGTGCCAGCGGGGGGGAGGGCGCATCTGGAAACACCATATATTTT. The chain combines TRBV2 with TRBJ1-3; D possibly corresponds to TRBD1 (5 bases). Deletions cut 8 bases from V and 1 base from J, with 15 bases between. The length of the CDR3 is 15 residues. CDR1 is SNHLY and CDR2 is FYNNEI in the germline V gene.

The chain is built from TRBV7-2 and TRBJ1-2, with no clear D. The CDR3 runs to 14 residues. Germline CDR1 and CDR2: SGHTA and FQGNSA. With 1 base removed from V and 2 bases from J, the gap between germline ends came to 8 bases. CDR3 sequence (DNA): TGTGCCAGCAGCTTAGATCGGGGAAACTATGGCTACACCTTC. It specifies CASSLDRGNYGYTF.

The V and J genes are TRBV4-1 and TRBJ1-5; TRBD1 matches at 8 bases. Germline CDR1 and CDR2: MGHRA and YSYEKL. This CDR3 is 14 amino acids long. V lost 4 bases to trimming and J lost 4 bases; unmatched junction nucleotides: 3. CDR3 sequence reads: CASSLRQGNQPQHF. CDR3 in DNA: TGCGCCAGCAGCCTTCGACAGGGGAATCAGCCCCAGCATTTT.

This chain uses TRBV5-5 with TRBJ1-1, with a possible D match to TRBD1 (6 bases). The CDR3 extends over 16 amino acids. CDR1 is SGHKS, CDR2 YYEKEE, per germline (reference sequence). V lost 4 bases and J lost 2, with 18 bases in between. The CDR3 region has the DNA TGTGCCAGCAGCCCCACCGGGACACCGGGAAACACTGAAGCTTTCTTT. Translation gives CASSPTGTPGNTEAFF. The entire variable domain, with the rest obtained from reference TRBV5-5 and TRBJ1-1, is as follows: DAGVTQSPTHLIKTRGQQVTLRCSPISGHKSVSWYQQVLGQGPQFIFQYYEKEERGRGNFPDRFSARQFPNYSSELNVNALLLGDSALYLCASSPTGTPGNTEAFFGQGTRLTVV.

This clone was counted once. The rearrangement joins TRBV5-5 to TRBJ2-7, with D unresolved. CDR1 is SGHKS, CDR2 YYEKEE, per germline (reference sequence). The CDR3 totals 12 residues. The V end lost 0 bases, the J end lost 2 bases, and 3 bases lay between the germline ends. As DNA, the CDR3 is TGTGCCAGCAGCTTGGGAGCCTACGAGCAGTACTTC. This codes for CASSLGAYEQYF.

The rearrangement links TRBV6-2 or TRBV6-3 to TRBJ2-1, with 12 bases identical to TRBD2. V lost 6 bases to trimming and J lost 8 bases; unmatched junction nucleotides: 8. CDR1 is MNHEY, CDR2 SVGEGT, per germline. The CDR3 loop spans 15 amino acids. CDR3 residues: CASSRTSGRIDEQFF. The CDR3 DNA reads as TGTGCCAGCAGCCGTACTAGCGGGAGGATCGATGAGCAGTTCTTC.

In this sample, this clone turned up a few times. V and J are TRBV5-1 and TRBJ2-7; D gene ambiguous. Germline CDR1 SGHRS, CDR2 YFSETQ. The CDR3 is made up of 13 amino acids. Trimming shortened V by 2 bases and J by 5 bases, and 11 bases separated the two germline ends. CDR3 region: CASSFGPADEQYF. CDR3 in DNA: TGCGCCAGCAGCTTCGGGCCGGCGGACGAGCAGTACTTC.

This rearrangement joins TRBV28 to TRBJ2-2; D not resolved. V lost 2 bases and J lost 2, with 9 bases in between. Per the germline V gene, CDR1 is MDHEN and CDR2 is SYDVKM. CDR3 length: 15 residues. CDR3 amino acids: CASSLGLFNTGELFF. Here the CDR3 DNA reads TGTGCCAGCAGTTTAGGGCTTTTTAACACCGGGGAGCTGTTTTTT.

The genes are TRBV28 and TRBJ2-7; tentative D call: TRBD2 (5 bases). This CDR3 contains 12 residues. V lost 8 bases and J 2 bases, leaving 10 bases between the germline ends. Germline V CDR1 and CDR2: MDHEN, SYDVKM. The CDR3 DNA reads TGTGCCAGCTCGGAGGTCCCCTACGAGCAGTACTTC. It is translated as CASSEVPYEQYF. The full variable domain, in which reference TRBV28 and TRBJ2-7 provide the parts outside the CDR3, is DVKVTQSSRYLVKRTGEKVFLECVQDMDHENMFWYRQDPGLGLRLIYFSYDVKMKEKGDIPEGYSVSREKKERFSLILESASTNQTSMYLCASSEVPYEQYFGPGTRLTVT.